Below, one T cell receptor (beta chain) is given with its context. Its antigen is not identified. TCRdb keeps only in-frame clones here, not all; method: immunoSEQ multiplex PCR. The sample carries about 150,000 clones, over 80% recorded once. The CDR3 contains 14 residues. Germline assignment: CDR1 SGHDN and CDR2 FVKESK. V lost 5 bases and J 6 bases, leaving 11 bases between the germline ends. These data originate in a study of T cell responses to AZD1222 COVID-19 vaccine. Whole-study results and caveats: Vaccine-associated CD4 TCRs ranged over spike, dominating at 160-218 and 743-854. At study baseline, merely several AZD1222 recipients were seropositive. Unmutated regions of variants are reportedly targeted by nearly half of spike-specific TCRs. Spike-specific TCR breadth rose after two AZD1222 doses, and depth rose as well.

The chain links TRBV14 to TRBJ1-6; possibly TRBD1 for D (6 bases). This TCR came from an adult in good health. The sample in question was peripheral blood, obtained on day 0 of MenACWY control vaccination. CDR3 DNA: TGTGCCAGCAGCAGGGGGGTAGTTAATTCACCCCTCCACTTT. Protein: CASSRGVVNSPLHF.